A single sample gave rise to the 13 T cell receptor beta chains below, sequenced in a study of cytomegalovirus exposure and HLA in healthy donors. The table came from immunoSEQ multiplex PCR; TCRdb's copy has only in-frame clones and leaves some out. The repertoire holds approximately 65,000 clones, with about 96% as singletons. Sequencing was carried out using PBMCs. The receptors shown here come from a man between 18 and 35 years old in good health and CMV-seronegative.

V usage is TRBV19 and J usage is TRBJ2-7; 9 nucleotides align to TRBD1. V trimming: 5 bases; J trimming: 7 bases; junction bases outside the gene matches: 6. There are 13 residues in the CDR3. CDR1 LNHDA and CDR2 SQIVND come from the germline V gene (reference sequence). CDR3 coding DNA: TGTGCCAGTAGTCCACAGGGGGCAGAAGAGCAGTACTTC. Protein product: CASSPQGAEEQYF. The full variable domain, its missing parts supplied by reference TRBV19 and TRBJ2-7, is DGGITQSPKYLFRKEGQNVTLSCEQNLNHDAMYWYRQDPGQGLRLIYYSQIVNDFQKGDIAEGYSVSREKKESFPLTVTSAQKNPTAFYLCASSPQGAEEQYFGPGTRLTVT.

The chain joins TRBV6-1 to TRBJ1-5; D unresolved. CDR3 length: 14 amino acids. Trimming shortened V by 2 bases and J by 6 bases, and 11 bases separated the two germline ends. CDR1 MNHNS and CDR2 SASEGT come from the germline V gene. The CDR3 DNA reads as TGTGCCAGCAGTGAATGGGCCGTCGGTCAGCCCCAGCATTTT. Translating it yields CASSEWAVGQPQHF.

The V and J genes are TRBV5-5 and TRBJ1-1, with no clear D. CDR3 size: 13 residues. Between the trimmed V and J ends, which lost 4 bases and 1 base, there was a span of 8 bases. CDR1 is SGHKS, CDR2 YYEKEE, per germline (reference sequence). The CDR3 DNA sequence: TGTGCCAGCAGCGCAGTCCGGAACACTGAAGCTTTCTTT. Translated, it gives CASSAVRNTEAFF.

This chain uses TRBV5-1 with TRBJ2-2, with TRBD1 matching over 12 bases. With V trimmed by 5 bases and J by 7 bases, 6 bases remained unmatched. The CDR3 runs 15 residues. Germline V lookup: CDR1 SGHRS, CDR2 YFSETQ. The CDR3 region is CASRWGQGANGELFF. CDR3 DNA sequence: TGCGCCAGCAGATGGGGACAGGGGGCCAACGGGGAGCTGTTTTTT.

The rearrangement joins TRBV7-9 to TRBJ2-1; 13 nucleotides line up with TRBD2. Trimming removed 5 bases from V and 7 bases from J; junction bases left unmatched: 8. This CDR3 has 16 amino acids. Germline CDR1 and CDR2: SEHNR and FQNEAQ (reference sequence). The CDR3 DNA is TGTGCCAGCAGCCACACTAGCGGGAGGGCTAAAAATGAGCAGTTCTTC. It specifies CASSHTSGRAKNEQFF.

This clone has just a few counts. This rearrangement joins TRBV27 to TRBJ2-7; D perhaps matches TRBD1 (6 bases). Germline CDR1 reads MNHEY; CDR2 reads SMNVEV (reference sequence). This CDR3 has 14 amino acids. Trimming took 2 bases from V and 0 from J, leaving 8 bases between them. In DNA, the CDR3 is TGTGCCAGCAGTTTAGACAGGAGCTCCTACGAGCAGTACTTC. Protein: CASSLDRSSYEQYF.

V is TRBV18 and J is TRBJ2-2; TRBD2 is a possible D gene (5 bases). Trimming shortened V by 6 bases and J by 0 bases, and 17 bases separated the two germline ends. This CDR3 region has 17 residues. Per the germline V gene, CDR1 is KGHSH and CDR2 is LQKENI. Here the CDR3 DNA reads TGTGCCAGCTCCCAACGGGAAGCCCTCACGAACACCGGGGAGCTGTTTTTT. Encoded protein: CASSQREALTNTGELFF.

The chain uses TRBV7-9 and TRBJ2-1; no definite D call. The CDR3 is 12 amino acids. CDR1 and CDR2 (germline): SEHNR, FQNEAQ (reference sequence). Trimming shortened V by 1 base and J by 9 bases, and 7 bases separated the two germline ends. The CDR3 loop is CASSLEESEQFF. The CDR3 nucleotides are TGTGCCAGCAGCTTAGAAGAGAGTGAGCAGTTCTTC.

The gene calls are TRBV7-9 and TRBJ2-1, with 8 bases lining up with TRBD1. The germline V gene has CDR1 SEHNR and CDR2 FQNEAQ (reference sequence). The CDR3 totals 15 residues. Trimming took 4 bases from V and 8 from J; bases not matched to a gene: 10. CDR3 DNA sequence: TGTGCCAGCAGCTCTCAGGGGGCCCCAGCATATGAGCAGTTCTTC. Translation gives CASSSQGAPAYEQFF.

The rearrangement joins TRBV27 to TRBJ2-1, with 8 bases lining up with TRBD2. This CDR3 has 14 residues. Unmatched junction bases numbered 9, after V lost 7 bases and J lost 7 bases. The germline V gene has CDR1 MNHEY and CDR2 SMNVEV (reference sequence). The CDR3 DNA sequence: TGTGCCAGCACCCCGGGAGGGAGGGGGAATGAGCAGTTCTTC. Translated, it gives CASTPGGRGNEQFF.

This chain joins TRBV28 and TRBJ2-7; 9 bases agree with TRBD1. From germline, CDR1 is MDHEN and CDR2 SYDVKM. V was clipped by 11 bases and J by 4 bases; unmatched bases: 6. This CDR3 is built from 12 residues. The CDR3 DNA follows: TGTGCCGCCAACGACAGGGGGTACGAGCAGTACTTC. This translates into CAANDRGYEQYF.

This clone was seen once. V usage is TRBV28 and J usage is TRBJ1-5, with D perhaps TRBD1 (6 bases). There are 16 residues in the CDR3. In germline, CDR1 is MDHEN, CDR2 SYDVKM. V shed 4 bases and J shed 4 bases, with 17 bases lying between them. CDR3 nucleotide sequence: TGTGCCAGCAGTTCGTCAACAGGGTTTCGGAATCAGCCCCAGCATTTT. This gives the protein CASSSSTGFRNQPQHF.

V and J are TRBV2 and TRBJ1-2; D gene ambiguous. The CDR3 extends over 15 amino acids. Germline V gene lookup returns CDR1 SNHLY and CDR2 FYNNEI. The V end lost 0 bases, the J end lost 6 bases, and 14 bases lay between the germline ends. CDR3 coding DNA: TGTGCCAGCAGTGAAGCCCGGGATCCCCCGGATGGCTACACCTTC. Translating gives CASSEARDPPDGYTF.